This T cell receptor (beta chain) comes out of a study of response to subunit inactivated influenza vaccine. This clonotype was counted a few times. In TCRdb, the RT-PCR reads were re-called with MiXCR into one record per CDR3 protein. The data show some 570,000 distinct CDR3 sequences, around 11% seen once. V shed 4 bases and J shed 3 bases, with 10 bases lying between them. Per germline, CDR1 MGHDK and CDR2 SYGVNS. The CDR3 contains 13 residues. These data also formed part of another study, on T cells expressing NK-cell markers. That report notes: TCR beta cDNA was made by 5'RACE template switching with UMIs.

The sequences come from PBMCs from blood, collected on the day of vaccination. This chain links TRBV25-1 with TRBJ2-7, with D perhaps TRBD1 (5 bases). The TCR comes from a man aged 50 to 60 who received an inactivated influenza vaccine. The CDR3 sequence: CASSAGSLYEQYF. The CDR3 DNA reads TGTGCCAGCAGTGCAGGGTCACTCTACGAGCAGTACTTC.